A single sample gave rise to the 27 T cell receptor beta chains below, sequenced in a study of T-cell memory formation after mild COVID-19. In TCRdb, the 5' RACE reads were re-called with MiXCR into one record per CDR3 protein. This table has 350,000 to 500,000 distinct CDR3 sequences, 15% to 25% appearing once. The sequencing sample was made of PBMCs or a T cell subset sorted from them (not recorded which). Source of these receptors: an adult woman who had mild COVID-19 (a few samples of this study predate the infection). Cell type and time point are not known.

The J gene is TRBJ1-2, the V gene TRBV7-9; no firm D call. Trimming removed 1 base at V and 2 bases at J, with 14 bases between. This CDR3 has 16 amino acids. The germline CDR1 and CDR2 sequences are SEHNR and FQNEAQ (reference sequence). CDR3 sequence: CASSLGPIGENYGYTF. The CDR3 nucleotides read TGTGCCAGCAGCTTAGGGCCCATCGGGGAGAACTATGGCTACACCTTC.

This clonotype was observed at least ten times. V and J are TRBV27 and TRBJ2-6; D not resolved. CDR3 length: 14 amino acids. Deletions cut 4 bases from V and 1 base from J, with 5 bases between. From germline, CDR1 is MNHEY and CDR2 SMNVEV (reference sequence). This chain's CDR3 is CASSYGSGANVLTF. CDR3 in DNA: TGTGCCAGCAGTTACGGGTCTGGGGCCAACGTCCTGACTTTC.

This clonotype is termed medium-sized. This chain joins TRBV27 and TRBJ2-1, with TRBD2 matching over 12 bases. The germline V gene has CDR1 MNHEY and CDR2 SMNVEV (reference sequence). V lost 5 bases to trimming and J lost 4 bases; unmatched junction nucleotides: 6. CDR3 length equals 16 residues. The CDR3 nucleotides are TGTGCCAGCAGTCCCGGGACTAGCGGGTTTTACAATGAGCAGTTCTTC. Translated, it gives CASSPGTSGFYNEQFF.

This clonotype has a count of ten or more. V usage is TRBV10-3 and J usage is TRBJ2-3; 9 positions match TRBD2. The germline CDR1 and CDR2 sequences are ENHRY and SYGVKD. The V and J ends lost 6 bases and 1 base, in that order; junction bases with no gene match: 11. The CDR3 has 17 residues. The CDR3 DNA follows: TGTGCCATCAGCGGGACTAGCTCCCACCCAGGCACAGATACGCAGTATTTT. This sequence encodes CAISGTSSHPGTDTQYF.

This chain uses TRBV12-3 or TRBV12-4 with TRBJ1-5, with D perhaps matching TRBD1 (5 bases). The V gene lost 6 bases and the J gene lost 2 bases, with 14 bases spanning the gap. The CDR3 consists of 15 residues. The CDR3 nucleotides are TGTGCCAGCAGACTCGGGGGAATTCGCAATCAGCCCCAGCATTTT. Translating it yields CASRLGGIRNQPQHF.

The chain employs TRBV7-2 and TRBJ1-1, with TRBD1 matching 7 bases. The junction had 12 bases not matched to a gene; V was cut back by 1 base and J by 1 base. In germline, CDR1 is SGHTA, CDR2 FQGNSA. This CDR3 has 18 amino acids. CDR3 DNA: TGTGCCAGCAGCTTAGTTGGACCAGGGGGAGGGCAGAACACTGAAGCTTTCTTT. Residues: CASSLVGPGGGQNTEAFF.

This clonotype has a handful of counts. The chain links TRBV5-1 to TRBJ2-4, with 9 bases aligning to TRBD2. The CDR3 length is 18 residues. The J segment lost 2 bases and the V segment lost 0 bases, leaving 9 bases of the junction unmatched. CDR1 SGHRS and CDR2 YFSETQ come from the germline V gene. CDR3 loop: CASSLAWAGGPTKNIQYF. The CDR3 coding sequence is TGCGCCAGCAGCTTGGCCTGGGCGGGAGGGCCAACCAAAAACATTCAGTACTTC.

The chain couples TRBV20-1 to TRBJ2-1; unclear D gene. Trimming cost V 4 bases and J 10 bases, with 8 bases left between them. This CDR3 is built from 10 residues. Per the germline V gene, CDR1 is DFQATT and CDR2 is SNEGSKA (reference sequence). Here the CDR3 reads CSAKKAEQFF. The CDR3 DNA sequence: TGCAGTGCTAAAAAGGCGGAGCAGTTCTTC.

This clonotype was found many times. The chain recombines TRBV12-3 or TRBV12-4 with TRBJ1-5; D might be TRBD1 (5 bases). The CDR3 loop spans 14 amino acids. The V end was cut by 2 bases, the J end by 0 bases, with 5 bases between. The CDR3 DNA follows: TGTGCCAGCAGTTTACAGGGTAGCAATCAGCCCCAGCATTTT. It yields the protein CASSLQGSNQPQHF.

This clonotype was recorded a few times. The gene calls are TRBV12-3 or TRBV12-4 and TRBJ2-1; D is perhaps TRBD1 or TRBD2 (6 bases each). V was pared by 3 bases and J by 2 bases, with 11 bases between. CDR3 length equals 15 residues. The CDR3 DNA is TGTGCCAGCAGTTTTATGGGGGGCGCCTACAATGAGCAGTTCTTC. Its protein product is CASSFMGGAYNEQFF.

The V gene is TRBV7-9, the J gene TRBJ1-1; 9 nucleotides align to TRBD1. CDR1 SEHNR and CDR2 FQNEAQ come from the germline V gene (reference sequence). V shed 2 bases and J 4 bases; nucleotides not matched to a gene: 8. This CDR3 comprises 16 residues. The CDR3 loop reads CASSLTGQGLGTEAFF. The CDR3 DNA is TGTGCCAGCAGCTTAACGGGACAGGGCTTGGGCACTGAAGCTTTCTTT. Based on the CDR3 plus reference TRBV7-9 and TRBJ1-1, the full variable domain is DTGVSQNPRHKITKRGQNVTFRCDPISEHNRLYWYRQTLGQGPEFLTYFQNEAQLEKSRLLSDRFSAERPKGSFSTLEIQRTEQGDSAMYLCASSLTGQGLGTEAFFGQGTRLTVV.

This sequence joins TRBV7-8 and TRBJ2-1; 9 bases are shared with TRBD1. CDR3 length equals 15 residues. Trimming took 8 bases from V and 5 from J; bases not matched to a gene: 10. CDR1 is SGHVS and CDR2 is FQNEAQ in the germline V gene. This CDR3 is CASGRDRVKNNEQFF. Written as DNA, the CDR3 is TGTGCCAGCGGGCGGGACAGGGTAAAAAACAATGAGCAGTTCTTC.

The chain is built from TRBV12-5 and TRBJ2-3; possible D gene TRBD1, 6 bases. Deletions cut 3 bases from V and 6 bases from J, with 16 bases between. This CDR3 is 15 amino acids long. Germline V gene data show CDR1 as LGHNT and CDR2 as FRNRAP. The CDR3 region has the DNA TGTGCTAGTGGTTTTGGTACAGGGTCGGCGGATACGCAGTATTTT. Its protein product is CASGFGTGSADTQYF.

The CDR3 nucleotides are TGTGCCAGCAGTTTAGGTTGGCGGACAGTTCAAGAGACCCAGTACTTC. It is translated as CASSLGWRTVQETQYF. The chain uses TRBV12-3 or TRBV12-4 and TRBJ2-5; possible D gene TRBD1, 6 bases. The CDR3 runs 16 residues. The V and J ends lost 1 base and 2 bases respectively, with 14 bases between them.

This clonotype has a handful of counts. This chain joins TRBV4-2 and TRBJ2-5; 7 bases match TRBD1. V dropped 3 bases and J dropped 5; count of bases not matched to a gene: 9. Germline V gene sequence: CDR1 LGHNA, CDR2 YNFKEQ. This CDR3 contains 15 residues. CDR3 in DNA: TGTGCCAGCAGCCAGGACAGGAGTAGGCGCGAGACCCAGTACTTC. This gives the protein CASSQDRSRRETQYF.

The CDR3 protein is CASSGAGYTF. For the CDR3, the DNA is TGTGCCAGCAGCGGAGCGGGCTACACCTTC. The chain recombines TRBV7-9 with TRBJ1-2; no reliable D call. Per the germline V gene, CDR1 is SEHNR and CDR2 is FQNEAQ (reference sequence). V lost 5 bases to trimming and J lost 8 bases, with 6 bases between them. The CDR3 covers 10 residues.

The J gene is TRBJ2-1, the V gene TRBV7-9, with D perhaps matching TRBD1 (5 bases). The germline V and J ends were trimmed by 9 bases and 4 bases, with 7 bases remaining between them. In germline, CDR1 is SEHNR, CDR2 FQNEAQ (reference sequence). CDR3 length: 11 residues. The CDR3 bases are TGTGCCAGTAGACAGTACAATGAGCAGTTCTTC. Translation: CASRQYNEQFF. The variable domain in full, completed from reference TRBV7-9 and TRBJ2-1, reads DTGVSQNPRHKITKRGQNVTFRCDPISEHNRLYWYRQTLGQGPEFLTYFQNEAQLEKSRLLSDRFSAERPKGSFSTLEIQRTEQGDSAMYLCASRQYNEQFFGPGTRLTVL.

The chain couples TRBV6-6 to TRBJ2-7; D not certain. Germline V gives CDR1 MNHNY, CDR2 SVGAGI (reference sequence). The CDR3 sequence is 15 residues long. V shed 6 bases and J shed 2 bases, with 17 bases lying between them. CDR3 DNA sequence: TGTGCCAGCAGGCCAACAGTTACTTCAGCCTACGAGCAGTACTTC. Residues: CASRPTVTSAYEQYF.

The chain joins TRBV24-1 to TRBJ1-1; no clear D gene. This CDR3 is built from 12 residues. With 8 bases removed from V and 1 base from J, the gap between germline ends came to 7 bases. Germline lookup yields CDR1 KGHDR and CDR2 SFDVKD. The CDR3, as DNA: TGTGCCACCACAACATGGAACACTGAAGCTTTCTTT. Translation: CATTTWNTEAFF.

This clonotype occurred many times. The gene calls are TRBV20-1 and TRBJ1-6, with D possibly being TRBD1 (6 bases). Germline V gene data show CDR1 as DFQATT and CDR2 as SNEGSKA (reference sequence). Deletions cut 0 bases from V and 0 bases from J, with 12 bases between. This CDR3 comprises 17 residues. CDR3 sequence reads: CSARDQDRSSYNSPLHF. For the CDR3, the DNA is TGCAGTGCTAGAGATCAGGACAGAAGCTCCTATAATTCACCCCTCCACTTT.

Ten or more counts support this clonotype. The CDR3 region has the DNA TGTGCCAGCAGTCTAGGACTAGCGGGGGGGATCGAGACCCAGTACTTC. This encodes CASSLGLAGGIETQYF. The chain employs TRBV12-3 or TRBV12-4 and TRBJ2-5; 15 bases match TRBD2. The CDR3 loop spans 16 amino acids. The trim removed 5 bases at V and 5 bases at J, leaving 6 bases unmatched.

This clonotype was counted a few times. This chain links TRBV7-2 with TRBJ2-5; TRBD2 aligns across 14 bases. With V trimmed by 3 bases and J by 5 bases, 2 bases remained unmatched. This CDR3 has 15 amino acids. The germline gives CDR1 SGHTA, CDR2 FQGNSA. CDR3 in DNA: TGTGCCAGCAGCTTGGGACTAGCGGGAGTTGAGACCCAGTACTTC. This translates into CASSLGLAGVETQYF.

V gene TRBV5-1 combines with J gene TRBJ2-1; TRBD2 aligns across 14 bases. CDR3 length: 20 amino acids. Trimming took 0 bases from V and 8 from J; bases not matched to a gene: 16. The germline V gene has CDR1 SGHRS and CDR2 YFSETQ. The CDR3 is CASSLAGLAGGPGLRDEQFF. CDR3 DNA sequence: TGCGCCAGCAGCTTGGCCGGACTAGCGGGAGGCCCTGGACTTAGGGATGAGCAGTTCTTC.

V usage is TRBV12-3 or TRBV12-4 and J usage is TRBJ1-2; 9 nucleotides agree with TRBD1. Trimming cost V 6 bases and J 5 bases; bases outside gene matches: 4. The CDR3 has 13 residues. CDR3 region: CASRTGTGYGYTF. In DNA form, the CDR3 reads TGTGCCAGCAGAACCGGGACAGGGTATGGCTACACCTTC.

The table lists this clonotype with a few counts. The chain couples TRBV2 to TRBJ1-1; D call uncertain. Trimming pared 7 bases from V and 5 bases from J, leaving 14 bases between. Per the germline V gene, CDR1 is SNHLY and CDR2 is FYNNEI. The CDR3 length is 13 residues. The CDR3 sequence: CASMLDGSTEAFF. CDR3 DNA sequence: TGTGCCAGCATGTTGGACGGTTCTACTGAAGCTTTCTTT.

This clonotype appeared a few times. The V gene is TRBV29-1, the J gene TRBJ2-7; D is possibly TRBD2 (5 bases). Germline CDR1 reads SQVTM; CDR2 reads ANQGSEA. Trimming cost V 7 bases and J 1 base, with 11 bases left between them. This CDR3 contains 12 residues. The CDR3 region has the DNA TGCAGCGCTAAGACGGGATCCTACGAGCAGTACTTC. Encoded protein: CSAKTGSYEQYF.

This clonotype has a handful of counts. CDR3 in DNA: TGCAGTGCAGAAGATCGACAGGGCGTAAGGACAGCCGGGGAGCTGTTTTTT. It specifies CSAEDRQGVRTAGELFF. The chain employs TRBV20-1 and TRBJ2-2, with 7 nucleotides matching TRBD1. V shed 6 bases and J 6 bases; nucleotides not matched to a gene: 19. CDR3 length equals 17 residues. Germline values: CDR1 DFQATT, CDR2 SNEGSKA (reference sequence).